The 15 T cell receptor beta chains given below trace back to one sample, sequenced in a study of blood T cell repertoires in COVID-19. This table comes from immunoSEQ multiplex PCR, and its TCRdb copy is limited to in-frame clones, with some not included. The sample shows about 190,000 clones, approximately 91% of them seen only once. The sequenced material came from peripheral blood. The receptor set was obtained from a man aged 40-49 years with acute or convalescent COVID-19.

This sequence joins TRBV7-6 and TRBJ2-2, with a possible D match to TRBD1 (6 bases). The CDR3 is made up of 18 amino acids. The V gene lost 4 bases and the J gene lost 0 bases, with 18 bases spanning the gap. Germline-derived CDR1 and CDR2 are SGHVS and FNYEAQ. The CDR3 region has the DNA TGTGCCAGCAGCTCAGACCCCCTTCGGACAGCGAACACCGGGGAGCTGTTTTTT. Its translation is CASSSDPLRTANTGELFF.

This rearrangement joins TRBV21-1 to TRBJ1-3; the table assigns TRBD1, which was not confirmed against the DNA. TRBV21-1 is recorded as a pseudogene. The CDR3 consists of 16 residues. CDR3 in amino acids: CASSKDPRGWRNTIYF. The DNA of the CDR3 is TGTGCCAGCAGCAAAGACCCAAGGGGATGGAGAAACACCATATATTTT.

V usage is TRBV12-5 and J usage is TRBJ2-7; TRBD1 matches at 7 bases. There are 13 residues in the CDR3. The V gene end was trimmed by 3 bases and the J gene end by 3 bases; junction bases not matched to a gene: 2. CDR1 LGHNT and CDR2 FRNRAP come from the germline V gene. The CDR3 reads CASGFGQDYEQYF. The CDR3 DNA sequence: TGTGCTAGTGGTTTCGGACAGGACTACGAGCAGTACTTC. The whole variable domain, remainder taken from reference TRBV12-5 and TRBJ2-7, is DARVTQTPRHKVTEMGQEVTMRCQPILGHNTVFWYRQTMMQGLELLAYFRNRAPLDDSGMPKDRFSAEMPDATLATLKIQPSEPRDSAVYFCASGFGQDYEQYFGPGTRLTVT.

In its sample, this clone was seen a few times. This chain joins TRBV9 and TRBJ2-5, with 12 nucleotides matching TRBD2. CDR3 length: 14 amino acids. Trimming removed 0 bases from V and 9 bases from J; junction bases left unmatched: 3. The germline CDR1 and CDR2 sequences are SGDLS and YYNGEE. CDR3 protein: CASSVESSGGAQYF. As DNA, the CDR3 is TGTGCCAGCAGCGTAGAATCTAGCGGGGGGGCCCAGTACTTC.

For the CDR3, the DNA is TGTGCCGGCAACAGGGCAAACTATGGCTACACCTTC. It encodes CAGNRANYGYTF. The chain recombines TRBV30 with TRBJ1-2, with D perhaps matching TRBD1 (6 bases). Trimming took off 8 bases at V and 2 bases at J, with 12 bases between the two ends. In germline, CDR1 is GTSNPN, CDR2 SVGIG (reference sequence). The CDR3 runs to 12 residues.

The chain recombines TRBV3-1 (or the pseudogene TRBV3-2) with TRBJ1-2, with 11 bases aligning to TRBD1. The CDR3 extends over 15 amino acids. The V and J ends lost 5 bases and 4 bases, in that order; junction bases with no gene match: 6. Germline V gene sequence: CDR1 LGHDT, CDR2 YNNKEL (reference sequence). CDR3 loop: CASSKGQGAGYGYTF. For the CDR3, the DNA is TGTGCCAGCAGCAAAGGACAGGGGGCAGGCTATGGCTACACCTTC.

A few counts support this clone. The chain recombines TRBV5-1 with TRBJ1-1; D may be TRBD1 (6 bases). Per germline, CDR1 SGHRS and CDR2 YFSETQ. V was pared by 4 bases and J by 0 bases, with 16 bases between. This CDR3 is built from 16 residues. The CDR3 sequence is CASSPATTGMNTEAFF. CDR3 coding DNA: TGCGCCAGCAGCCCGGCGACTACAGGGATGAACACTGAAGCTTTCTTT.

Many counts were recorded for this clone. V and J are TRBV7-9 and TRBJ1-2; 9 positions agree with TRBD1. Germline CDR1 and CDR2: SEHNR and FQNEAQ (reference sequence). The V segment lost 1 base and the J segment 10 bases; nucleotides outside the gene matches: 10. CDR3 size: 15 residues. The CDR3 DNA is TGTGCCAGCAGCTTAGGCTCTTGGGACAGGGTGATCTACACCTTC. Its translation: CASSLGSWDRVIYTF.

The J gene is TRBJ1-5, the V gene TRBV5-6; D gene unclear. The V and J ends lost 1 base and 3 bases respectively, with 8 bases between them. Per germline, CDR1 SGHDT and CDR2 YYEEEE. CDR3 length: 14 residues. In DNA form, the CDR3 reads TGTGCCAGCAGCTTGCAAGAACACAATCAGCCCCAGCATTTT. Encoded protein: CASSLQEHNQPQHF.

This chain joins TRBV7-9 and TRBJ1-3; D ambiguous. V was shortened by 1 base and J by 7 bases, with 17 bases between the two germline ends. The germline CDR1 and CDR2 sequences are SEHNR and FQNEAQ (reference sequence). This CDR3 contains 16 residues. The CDR3 loop is CASSLDRGFQRNTIYF. The DNA of the CDR3 is TGTGCCAGCAGCTTAGATAGAGGCTTCCAGAGGAACACCATATATTTT.

This rearrangement joins TRBV12-3 or TRBV12-4 to TRBJ1-2, with 7 bases aligning to TRBD1. With V trimmed by 10 bases and J by 5 bases, 7 bases remained unmatched. CDR3 length equals 12 residues. The CDR3 protein is CAITTGVYGYTF. The CDR3 DNA reads as TGTGCCATCACTACAGGGGTGTATGGCTACACCTTC.

The chain has TRBV20-1 and TRBJ1-1; D call uncertain. CDR1 DFQATT and CDR2 SNEGSKA come from the germline V gene (reference sequence). The CDR3 spans 11 residues. V shed 3 bases and J shed 5 bases, with 7 bases lying between them. In DNA, the CDR3 is TGCAGTGCTAGTCGGGAAACTGAAGCTTTCTTT. Its protein is CSASRETEAFF.

This sequence joins TRBV11-2 and TRBJ1-2, with TRBD1 as a possible D gene (6 bases). The CDR3 spans 17 residues. Germline loops: CDR1 SGHAT, CDR2 FQNNGV. The V and J ends lost 4 bases and 0 bases respectively, with 18 bases between them. The CDR3 DNA is TGTGCCAGCAGCTCGCTTTGGGGGGGGCTAACTAACTATGGCTACACCTTC. It is translated as CASSSLWGGLTNYGYTF.

V gene TRBV6-2 or TRBV6-3 combines with J gene TRBJ2-2, with 7 bases identical to TRBD1. This CDR3 comprises 15 residues. V dropped 6 bases and J dropped 1; count of bases not matched to a gene: 5. Germline loops: CDR1 MNHEY, CDR2 SVGEGT. The CDR3 DNA follows: TGTGCCAGCAGCCGGACAGGAGGGAACACCGGGGAGCTGTTTTTT. This gives the protein CASSRTGGNTGELFF.

V usage is TRBV12-5 and J usage is TRBJ1-1; a possible D gene is TRBD1 (5 bases). V lost 2 bases and J 2 bases, leaving 12 bases between the germline ends. Germline V gene lookup returns CDR1 LGHNT and CDR2 FRNRAP. The CDR3 is 15 residues long. The CDR3 nucleotides read TGTGCTAGTGGTTTGAGGCCAGGGATAAACACTGAAGCTTTCTTT. Protein product: CASGLRPGINTEAFF.